A single sample is the source of the 32 T cell receptor beta chains below, sequenced in a study of CXCR3-negative and CXCR3-positive naive CD8 T cells. Study-wide findings and caveats: CXCR3-positive naive cells carried more hydrophobic TRB CDR3s than CXCR3-negative ones.

These receptors have no known antigen. UMI-labeled 5' RACE yielded the TRB cDNA libraries. For each CDR3 protein, TCRdb gives one entry from its re-call of the 5' RACE reads, without DNA. Its listing shows 85,000 to 120,000 distinct CDR3 sequences. The specimen sequenced was naive CXCR3+ CD8+ T cells from blood. Subset defined: CD45RO-CCR7+CD27+CD95- naive CD8+ T cells expressing CXCR3 (TNR3+). All receptors derive from a human donor in good health. Some clones in this sample may be carry-over from other donors' samples.

The CDR3 loop is CASSYLGGLYNEQFF. This chain links TRBV5-4 with TRBJ2-1; TCRdb gives TRBD1 as the D gene, but with no DNA this cannot be confirmed. The CDR3 spans 15 residues. Germline V gene data show CDR1 as SGHNT and CDR2 as YYREEE (reference sequence).

The chain is built from TRBV9 and TRBJ2-7; TCRdb calls TRBD2, which cannot be checked without DNA. Germline CDR1 and CDR2: SGDLS and YYNGEE. This CDR3 has 16 residues. CDR3 amino acids: CASSGRGSSGNSEQYF.

V usage is TRBV6-4 and J usage is TRBJ2-3; absent DNA, TCRdb's TRBD1 call cannot be checked. Germline V gene data show CDR1 as MRHNA and CDR2 as SNTAGT. This CDR3 is built from 15 residues. The CDR3 here is CAGSEQGESADTQYF.

The chain is built from TRBV7-9 and TRBJ1-2; the TRBD1 assignment by TCRdb is unverifiable without DNA. This CDR3 is built from 14 residues. CDR1 SEHNR and CDR2 FQNEAQ come from the germline V gene (reference sequence). CDR3: CASSLVEQWDGYTF.

V is TRBV29-1 and J is TRBJ1-2; TCRdb's D call, TRBD1, is unchecked because there is no DNA. Germline V gives CDR1 SQVTM, CDR2 ANQGSEA. CDR3 length: 17 residues. The CDR3 loop reads CSVEDPLGTGDNYGYTF.

The V call is TRBV20-1, the J call TRBJ2-1; absent DNA, TCRdb's TRBD2 call cannot be checked. Germline CDR1 DFQATT, CDR2 SNEGSKA (reference sequence). The CDR3 loop spans 17 amino acids. CDR3 loop: CSAREIVLGLAYNEQFF.

The chain is built from TRBV27 and TRBJ2-7; with no DNA, the TCRdb D assignment of TRBD2 cannot be verified. From germline, CDR1 is MNHEY and CDR2 SMNVEV (reference sequence). The CDR3 covers 14 residues. The CDR3 sequence is CASSFASGAYEQYF.

J is TRBJ2-5 and V is TRBV11-3; TCRdb's assignment of TRBD2 cannot be checked, as there is no DNA. This CDR3 has 15 amino acids. Germline V gene lookup returns CDR1 SGHNT and CDR2 YENEEA. CDR3 loop: CASSFSAAIQETQYF. Full variable domain (outside the CDR3, taken from reference TRBV11-3 and TRBJ2-5): EAGVVQSPRYKIIEKKQPVAFWCNPISGHNTLYWYLQNLGQGPELLIRYENEEAVDDSQLPKDRFSAERLKGVDSTLKIQPAELGDSAVYLCASSFSAAIQETQYFGPGTRLLVL.

This chain joins TRBV12-3 or TRBV12-4 and TRBJ1-2; TCRdb reports TRBD1, a call that lacks DNA to check it against. The CDR3 contains 12 residues. Here the CDR3 reads CASKDRDYGYTF.

The chain recombines TRBV28 with TRBJ1-5; TCRdb's D gene call, TRBD1, goes unchecked for lack of DNA. The CDR3 loop spans 14 amino acids. Germline CDR1 and CDR2: MDHEN and SYDVKM. The CDR3 protein is CAPRGPCSNQPQHF.

This rearrangement joins TRBV23-1 to TRBJ2-1; the D call of TRBD1 rests on TCRdb alone, since no DNA is present to check it. TRBV23-1 counts as an open reading frame of uncertain function. The CDR3 length is 16 residues. Here the CDR3 reads CASSQSGGSRNNEQFF.

The chain combines TRBV7-9 with TRBJ2-5. The CDR3 extends over 12 amino acids. Germline V CDR1 and CDR2: SEHNR, FQNEAQ (reference sequence). Here the CDR3 reads CASSWYQETQYF. The whole variable domain, filled in from reference TRBV7-9 and TRBJ2-5, reads DTGVSQNPRHKITKRGQNVTFRCDPISEHNRLYWYRQTLGQGPEFLTYFQNEAQLEKSRLLSDRFSAERPKGSFSTLEIQRTEQGDSAMYLCASSWYQETQYFGPGTRLLVL.

This chain joins TRBV2 and TRBJ1-1; the D call of TRBD1 rests on TCRdb alone, since no DNA is present to check it. The CDR3 has 16 residues. CDR1 SNHLY and CDR2 FYNNEI come from the germline V gene. The CDR3 here is CASSEGQGGTNTEAFF.

V gene TRBV20-1 combines with J gene TRBJ2-1; TCRdb reports TRBD1, a call that lacks DNA to check it against. CDR3 length equals 15 residues. Germline V gene lookup returns CDR1 DFQATT and CDR2 SNEGSKA (reference sequence). This CDR3 reads CSAVTDRASGNEQFF.

J is TRBJ2-1 and V is TRBV11-3; the D call from TCRdb, TRBD2, cannot be confirmed without DNA. This CDR3 has 14 residues. Germline V gene sequence: CDR1 SGHNT, CDR2 YENEEA. CDR3 sequence: CASSFLTLPNEQFF. Using reference TRBV11-3 and TRBJ2-1 for the parts outside the CDR3, the full variable domain is EAGVVQSPRYKIIEKKQPVAFWCNPISGHNTLYWYLQNLGQGPELLIRYENEEAVDDSQLPKDRFSAERLKGVDSTLKIQPAELGDSAVYLCASSFLTLPNEQFFGPGTRLTVL.

The chain combines TRBV6-5 with TRBJ1-3. CDR1 and CDR2 (germline): MNHEY, SVGAGI. This CDR3 spans 14 amino acids. The CDR3 reads CASSLTGPGNTIYF.

V usage is TRBV12-3 or TRBV12-4 and J usage is TRBJ2-5. The CDR3 runs 13 residues. Here the CDR3 reads CASTIGRQETQYF.

The chain combines TRBV14 with TRBJ2-2. The germline gives CDR1 SGHDN, CDR2 FVKESK. The CDR3 is 14 amino acids. CDR3 loop: CASSPVSNTGELFF.

The V call is TRBV29-1, the J call TRBJ2-1. The CDR3 has 13 residues. Germline-derived CDR1 and CDR2 are SQVTM and ANQGSEA. The CDR3 loop is CSLSGTPYNEQFF.

This chain joins TRBV4-1 and TRBJ2-1; TCRdb returns TRBD1, unconfirmable since there is no DNA. Germline values: CDR1 MGHRA, CDR2 YSYEKL. This CDR3 has 17 residues. The CDR3 here is CASRGPNQLSSYNEQFF.

This rearrangement joins TRBV5-6 to TRBJ2-7; TCRdb gives TRBD1 as the D gene, but with no DNA this cannot be confirmed. Germline V lookup: CDR1 SGHDT, CDR2 YYEEEE. This CDR3 comprises 13 residues. The CDR3 loop is CASSSTGQYEQYF.

This chain uses TRBV7-9 with TRBJ2-7; no DNA is available, so the TRBD2 call from TCRdb remains unchecked. Germline lookup yields CDR1 SEHNR and CDR2 FQNEAQ (reference sequence). The CDR3 is made up of 13 amino acids. This chain's CDR3 is CASSPSSSYEQYF.

V usage is TRBV7-6 and J usage is TRBJ2-1; TCRdb designates TRBD1, a call that cannot be tested without DNA. The CDR3 spans 13 residues. Germline-derived CDR1 and CDR2 are SGHVS and FNYEAQ. Here the CDR3 reads CASSSGTGYEQFF.

The chain employs TRBV27 and TRBJ2-3; as DNA is missing, the TRBD2 call by TCRdb cannot be tested. In germline, CDR1 is MNHEY, CDR2 SMNVEV (reference sequence). The CDR3 extends over 15 amino acids. CDR3 in amino acids: CASSSLSGRTDTQYF.

This sequence joins TRBV11-2 and TRBJ2-3; checking the TCRdb D call of TRBD1 is not possible without DNA. Germline CDR1 SGHAT, CDR2 FQNNGV. CDR3 length: 15 residues. This chain's CDR3 is CASSLAVVSAVTQYF.

The gene calls are TRBV25-1 and TRBJ1-1; as DNA is missing, the TRBD1 call by TCRdb cannot be tested. This CDR3 contains 15 residues. CDR1 is MGHDK and CDR2 is SYGVNS in the germline V gene. The CDR3 sequence: CASSESNRGNTEALF.

Judged by frequency, this clonotype is medium-sized. The chain joins TRBV18 to TRBJ2-5; the D gene TCRdb calls, TRBD1, cannot be checked with no DNA. The CDR3 extends over 14 amino acids. The germline V gene has CDR1 KGHSH and CDR2 LQKENI. This chain's CDR3 is CASSPEGVGETQYF.

The V gene is TRBV3-1, the J gene TRBJ2-3. Per the germline V gene, CDR1 is LGHDT and CDR2 is YNNKEL (reference sequence). The CDR3 has 12 amino acids. CDR3: CASSQRTDTQYF.

The chain recombines TRBV7-3 with TRBJ2-7; the TRBD2 assignment by TCRdb is unverifiable without DNA. The germline CDR1 and CDR2 sequences are SGHTA and FQGTGA. The CDR3 is 15 amino acids. CDR3 in amino acids: CASSPGLAGGPEQYF.

This rearrangement joins TRBV20-1 to TRBJ1-5. CDR3 length: 15 residues. Germline CDR1 DFQATT, CDR2 SNEGSKA (reference sequence). The CDR3 reads CSARDSAAANQPQHF.

This rearrangement joins TRBV14 to TRBJ2-1; no DNA is available, so the TRBD2 call from TCRdb remains unchecked. CDR1 and CDR2 from the germline V gene are SGHDN and FVKESK. The CDR3 spans 15 residues. CDR3 loop: CASSQELADYNEQFF.

V gene TRBV6-5 combines with J gene TRBJ1-1; TCRdb names TRBD1, which stays unverified in the absence of DNA. The CDR3 sequence is 12 residues long. Germline V gene lookup returns CDR1 MNHEY and CDR2 SVGAGI. The CDR3 protein is CASTPDGTEAFF.